This T cell receptor (beta chain) was found in a study of T cell repertoires in cytomegalovirus infection. Study summary: Both recently identified HLA-C-restricted and well-studied HLA-B-restricted CMV epitopes were used in the study. Public signatures in TCR beta pointed to CMV infection and matching HLA type.

The table lists this clonotype with many counts. The antigen is undetermined. TCRdb re-called the reads with MiXCR, one entry per CDR3 protein. In the table there are 900,000 to 950,000 distinct CDR3 sequences, around a third of which are singletons. Regarding the study as a whole: Ex vivo responses were dominated by HLA-C-restricted CMV-specific TCR beta clonotypes. Public TCR beta family frequency separated CMV-and-HLA carriers, including in an independent cohort.

The source material was cultured CD8+ T cells from PBMCs, sampled from culture after CMV antigen stimulation. The source is a human donor in good health (CMV status not recorded). Some clones in this sample may be carry-over from other donors' samples.

The CDR3 protein is CASSSLTSGRRETQYF. The CDR3 DNA follows: TGTGCCAGCAGCTCCCTTACTAGCGGGCGGAGAGAGACCCAGTACTTC. The chain employs TRBV7-6 and TRBJ2-5; 9 nucleotides align to TRBD2. Germline CDR1 reads SGHVS; CDR2 reads FNYEAQ. The CDR3 covers 16 residues. J was trimmed by 4 bases and V by 4 bases; bases with no gene match: 10.